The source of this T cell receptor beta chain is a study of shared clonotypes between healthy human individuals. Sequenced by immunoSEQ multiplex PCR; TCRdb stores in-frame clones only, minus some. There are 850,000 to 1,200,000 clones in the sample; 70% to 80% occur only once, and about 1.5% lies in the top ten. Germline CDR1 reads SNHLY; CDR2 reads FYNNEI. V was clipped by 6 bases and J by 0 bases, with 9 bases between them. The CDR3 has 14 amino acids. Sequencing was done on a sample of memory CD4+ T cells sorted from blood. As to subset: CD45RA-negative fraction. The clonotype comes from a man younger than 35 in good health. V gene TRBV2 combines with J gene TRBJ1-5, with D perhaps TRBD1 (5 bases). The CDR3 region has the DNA TGTGCCAGCAGCGACAGTTATAGCAATCAGCCCCAGCATTTT. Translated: CASSDSYSNQPQHF.